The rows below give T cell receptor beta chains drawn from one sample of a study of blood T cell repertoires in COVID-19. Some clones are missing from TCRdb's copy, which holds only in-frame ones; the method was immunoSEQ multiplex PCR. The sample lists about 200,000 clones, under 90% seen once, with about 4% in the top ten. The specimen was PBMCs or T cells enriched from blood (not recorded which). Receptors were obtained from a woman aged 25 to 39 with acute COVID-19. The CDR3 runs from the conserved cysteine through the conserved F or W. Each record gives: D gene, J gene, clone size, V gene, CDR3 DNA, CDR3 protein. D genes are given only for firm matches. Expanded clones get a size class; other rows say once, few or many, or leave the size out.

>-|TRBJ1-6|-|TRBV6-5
TGTGCCAGCAGCCCGGGGAGGGGAGCTAATTCACCCCTCCACTTT
CASSPGRGANSPLHF
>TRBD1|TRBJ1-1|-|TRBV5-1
TGCGCCAGCAGCTCTAAGGGACAGGGAAGCACTGAAGCTTTCTTT
CASSSKGQGSTEAFF
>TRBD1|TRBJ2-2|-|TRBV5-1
TGCGCCAGCAGCCAAAGGACAGGGTTGTTTTCGTTTTACGCCGGGGAGCTGTTTTTT
CASSQRTGLFSFYAGELFF
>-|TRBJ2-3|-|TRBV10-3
TGTGCCATCACTGTAGGGGGGGGCCTCACAGATACGCAGTATTTT
CAITVGGGLTDTQYF
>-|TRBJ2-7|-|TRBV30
TGTGCCTGGAGTCACTTTTACGAGCAGTACTTC
CAWSHFYEQYF
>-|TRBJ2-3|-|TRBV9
TGTGCCAGCAGCTCTCAAGCGCTAAGCACAGATACGCAGTATTTT
CASSSQALSTDTQYF
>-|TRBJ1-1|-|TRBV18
TGTGCCAGCTCACCAGGGGAGGACACTGAAGCTTTCTTT
CASSPGEDTEAFF
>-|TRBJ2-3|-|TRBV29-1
TGCAGCGTTGTCGGGGGACCAGATACGCAGTATTTT
CSVVGGPDTQYF
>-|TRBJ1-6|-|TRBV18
TGTGCCAGCTCACCACCCTCCCTCTCACCCCTCCACTTT
CASSPPSLSPLHF
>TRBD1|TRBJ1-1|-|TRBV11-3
TGTGCCAGCAGTCGAACCGGGACAGGGGGCACTGAAGCTTTCTTT
CASSRTGTGGTEAFF
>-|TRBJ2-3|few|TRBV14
TGTGCCAGCAGCCAAGATCAATATACGCAGTATTTT
CASSQDQYTQYF
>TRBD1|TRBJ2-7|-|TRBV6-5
TGTGCCAGCAGTTACAAGGACAGGTCCTACGAGCAGTACTTC
CASSYKDRSYEQYF
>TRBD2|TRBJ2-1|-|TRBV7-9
TGTGCCAGCAGCTTAACTAGCGGATACAATGAGCAGTTCTTC
CASSLTSGYNEQFF
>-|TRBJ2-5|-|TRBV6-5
TGTGCCAGCAGTTACCAACCTGCAGGGTTGGAGACCCAGTACTTC
CASSYQPAGLETQYF
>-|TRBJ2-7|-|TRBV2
TGTGCCAGCCGTCGAAGCCACGAGCAGTACTTC
CASRRSHEQYF